This T cell receptor beta chain was found in a study of blood T cells in healthy people across ages. Germline loops: CDR1 DFQATT, CDR2 SNEGSKA (reference sequence). The CDR3 loop spans 15 amino acids. V was cut by 0 bases and J by 2 bases, with 13 bases left in between. A second PCR, run for about 7 to 11 cycles, used a sample-barcoded 5' primer plus a J-beta primer mix. Via MiXCR, TCRdb re-called the 5' RACE reads, giving one row per CDR3 protein. Of some 1.5 million distinct CDR3 sequences in the sample, roughly 43% are singletons; the top ten hold over 3.5%. Sequencing used blood. The TCR was taken from a woman aged 18-29 years in good health. V gene TRBV20-1 combines with J gene TRBJ1-2; TRBD1 might be the D (5 bases). CDR3 DNA: TGCAGTGCTAGAGATCCTTGGGGCCTGAACTATGGCTACACCTTC. Protein product: CSARDPWGLNYGYTF.